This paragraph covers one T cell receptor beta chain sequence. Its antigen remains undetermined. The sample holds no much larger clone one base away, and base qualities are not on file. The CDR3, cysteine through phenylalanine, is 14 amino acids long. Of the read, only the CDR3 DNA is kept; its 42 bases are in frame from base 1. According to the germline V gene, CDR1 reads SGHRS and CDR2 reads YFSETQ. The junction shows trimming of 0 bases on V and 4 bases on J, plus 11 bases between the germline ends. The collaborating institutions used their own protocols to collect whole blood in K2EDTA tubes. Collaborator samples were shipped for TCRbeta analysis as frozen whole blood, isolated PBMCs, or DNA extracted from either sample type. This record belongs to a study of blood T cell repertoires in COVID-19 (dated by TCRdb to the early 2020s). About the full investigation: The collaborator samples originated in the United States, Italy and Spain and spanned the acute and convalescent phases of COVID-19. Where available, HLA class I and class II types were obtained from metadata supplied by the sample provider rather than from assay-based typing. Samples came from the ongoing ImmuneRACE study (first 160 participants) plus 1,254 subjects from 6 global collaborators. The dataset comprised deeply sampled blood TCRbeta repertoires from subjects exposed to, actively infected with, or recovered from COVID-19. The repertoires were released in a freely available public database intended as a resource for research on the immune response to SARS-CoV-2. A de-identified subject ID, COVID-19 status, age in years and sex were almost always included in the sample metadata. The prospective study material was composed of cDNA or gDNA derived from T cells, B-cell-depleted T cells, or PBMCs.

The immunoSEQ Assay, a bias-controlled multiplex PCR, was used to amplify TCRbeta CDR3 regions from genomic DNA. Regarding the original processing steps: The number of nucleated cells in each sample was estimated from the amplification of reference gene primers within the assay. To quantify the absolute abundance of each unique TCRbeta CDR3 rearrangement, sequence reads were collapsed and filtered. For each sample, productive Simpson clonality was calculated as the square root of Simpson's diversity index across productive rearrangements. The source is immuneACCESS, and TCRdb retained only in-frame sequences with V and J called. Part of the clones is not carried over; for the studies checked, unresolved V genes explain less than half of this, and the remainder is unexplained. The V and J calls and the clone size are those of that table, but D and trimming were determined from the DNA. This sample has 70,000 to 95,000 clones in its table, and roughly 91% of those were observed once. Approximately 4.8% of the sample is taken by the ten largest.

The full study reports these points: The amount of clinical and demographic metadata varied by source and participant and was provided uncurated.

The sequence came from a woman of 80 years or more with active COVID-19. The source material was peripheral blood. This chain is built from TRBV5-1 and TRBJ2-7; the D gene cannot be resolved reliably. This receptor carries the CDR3 CASSLGLSRYEQYF. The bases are TGCGCCAGCAGCTTGGGACTGTCAAGGTACGAGCAGTACTTC. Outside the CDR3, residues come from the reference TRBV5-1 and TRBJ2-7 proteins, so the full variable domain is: KAGVTQTPRYLIKTRGQQVTLSCSPISGHRSVSWYQQTPGQGLQFLFEYFSETQRNKGNFPGRFSGRQFSNSRSEMNVSTLELGDSALYLCASSLGLSRYEQYFGPGTRLTVT.